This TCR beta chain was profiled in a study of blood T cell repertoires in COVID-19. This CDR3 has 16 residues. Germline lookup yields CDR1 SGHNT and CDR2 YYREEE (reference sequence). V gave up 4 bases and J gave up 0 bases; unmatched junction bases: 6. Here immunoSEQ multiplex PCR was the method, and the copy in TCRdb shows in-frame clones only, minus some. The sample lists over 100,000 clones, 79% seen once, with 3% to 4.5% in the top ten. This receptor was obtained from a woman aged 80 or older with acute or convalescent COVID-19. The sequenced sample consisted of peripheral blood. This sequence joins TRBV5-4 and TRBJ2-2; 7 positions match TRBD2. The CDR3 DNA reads TGTGCCAGCAGCACCGGACTAGTGGCGAACACCGGGGAGCTGTTTTTT. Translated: CASSTGLVANTGELFF. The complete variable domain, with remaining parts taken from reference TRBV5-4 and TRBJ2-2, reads ETGVTQSPTHLIKTRGQQVTLRCSSQSGHNTVSWYQQALGQGPQFIFQYYREEENGRGNFPPRFSGLQFPNYSSELNVNALELDDSALYLCASSTGLVANTGELFFGEGSRLTVL.